This T cell receptor (beta chain) was found in a study of cytomegalovirus exposure and HLA in healthy donors. Germline V CDR1 and CDR2: SGHRS, YFSETQ. Trimming removed 0 bases at V and 4 bases at J, with 7 bases between. The CDR3 totals 14 residues. The PCR used 60 Vbeta and 13 Jbeta primers. Assay: immunoSEQ multiplex PCR; the TCRdb copy retains only in-frame clones and omits some. The table includes some 130,000 clones, 70% to 80% detected once. V usage is TRBV5-1 and J usage is TRBJ2-2; D is undetermined. Sequenced sample: PBMCs. The source of this sequence is a female donor in good health and CMV-seronegative. The CDR3 DNA sequence: TGCGCCAGCAGCTTGGCCGTGTTCACCGGGGAGCTGTTTTTT. It specifies CASSLAVFTGELFF.